A single sample gave rise to the 5 T cell receptor beta chains below, sequenced in a study of human T cells and chemical hapten exposure. The time point: patch test 1, 2 weeks after DPC sensitization. Treatment of the sample: therapeutic diphenylcyclopropenone sensitization with weekly scalp DPC. Each CDR3 protein is one row after TCRdb ran MiXCR on the RACE reads. The data show about 120,000 distinct CDR3 sequences, approximately 15% seen once. The sequencing here drew on whole blood, taken in connection with sensitization to the hapten diphenylcyclopropenone (DPC). These receptors all come from a man aged 18 to 29 with alopecia areata. Some clones in this sample may be carry-over from other donors' samples.

J is TRBJ2-1 and V is TRBV7-6; 8 bases agree with TRBD1. Germline V gene sequence: CDR1 SGHVS, CDR2 FNYEAQ. Unmatched junction bases numbered 7, after V lost 5 bases and J lost 7 bases. The CDR3 covers 14 residues. The CDR3 DNA sequence: TGTGCCAGCAGCATCGGACAGGGCCGGAATGAGCAGTTCTTC. This encodes CASSIGQGRNEQFF.

The chain links TRBV10-3 to TRBJ2-1; 10 bases line up with TRBD2. V trimming: 2 bases; J trimming: 9 bases; junction bases outside the gene matches: 4. Germline assignment: CDR1 ENHRY and CDR2 SYGVKD. This CDR3 is 14 amino acids long. As DNA, the CDR3 is TGTGCCATCAGTGAGGAACTAGCGGGGCGTGAGCAGTTCTTC. Encoded protein: CAISEELAGREQFF.

This clonotype was observed at least ten times. The V call is TRBV24-1, the J call TRBJ2-2, with a weak D call TRBD1 (6 bases). Trimming left V 4 bases short and J 1 base short, with 12 bases between. The CDR3 extends over 16 amino acids. Germline lookup yields CDR1 KGHDR and CDR2 SFDVKD. This chain's CDR3 is CATSEQPGQNTGELFF. Here the CDR3 DNA reads TGTGCCACCAGTGAACAACCGGGACAGAACACCGGGGAGCTGTTTTTT.

V usage is TRBV6-6 and J usage is TRBJ2-3; 9 bases agree with TRBD1. The V and J ends lost 10 bases and 3 bases, in that order; junction bases with no gene match: 5. Germline V gene sequence: CDR1 MNHNY, CDR2 SVGAGI (reference sequence). The CDR3 contains 13 residues. The CDR3 here is CATETGGTDTQYF. The CDR3, as DNA: TGTGCCACGGAGACAGGGGGAACAGATACGCAGTATTTT.

The chain joins TRBV7-9 to TRBJ2-7, with unresolved D. V was trimmed by 4 bases and J by 2 bases, leaving 6 bases between them. Germline CDR1 and CDR2: SEHNR and FQNEAQ (reference sequence). The CDR3 is 12 residues long. CDR3 bases: TGTGCCAGCAGCTCCGAGGCCTACGAGCAGTACTTC. Its protein is CASSSEAYEQYF.